This T cell receptor (beta chain) was profiled in a study of Graves' ophthalmopathy and Graves' hyperthyroidism. Findings of the study overall: Detected in blood as well were most expanded thyroid clonotypes with frequency above 0.001. In separating ophthalmopathy from stable hyperthyroidism, a 13-signature model achieved roughly 89% sensitivity and 81.08% specificity.

This clonotype was seen a few times. The antigen is not known. The study amplified TCR beta CDR3 regions using RNA transcripts. HTBI-primed first-round RT-PCR preceded second-round multiplex PCR. Via MiXCR, TCRdb re-called the multiplex PCR reads, giving one row per CDR3 protein. The sample contains 900,000 to 1,200,000 distinct CDR3 sequences, about 35% of which appear only once. The V gene's germline CDR1 is MNHEY and CDR2 SVGAGI. Trimming removed 4 bases from V and 7 bases from J; junction bases left unmatched: 5. The CDR3 has 15 residues. Uncontrolled infections, other autoimmune diseases, pregnancy or lactation barred patients from enrollment. As diagnostic evidence, clinical symptoms, serum thyroxine, TRAb, thyroid ultrasound and orbital computed tomography were relied upon.

The receptor was isolated from an adult man with Graves' hyperthyroidism. The chain uses TRBV6-5 and TRBJ1-6, with TRBD1 matching over 9 bases. Sequencing was done on a sample of peripheral blood or thyroid tissue (not recorded which). In DNA form, the CDR3 reads TGTGCCAGCAGTTTGTCTGACAGGGGGAATTCACCCCTCCACTTT. This sequence encodes CASSLSDRGNSPLHF.